A single sample is the source of the 6 T cell receptor beta chains below, sequenced in a study of shared clonotypes between healthy human individuals (dated by TCRdb to the early 2020s). The method was the immunoSEQ multiplex PCR assay. TCRdb re-hosts the immuneACCESS table, in-frame sequences only. Its copies lack some clones; in the studies checked, an unresolved V gene accounts for under half of them, and the cause for the rest is not known. The sample has some 700,000 clones on record, less than 95% of them singletons. The ten largest clonotypes hold less than 40% of the sample. The sample consisted of memory CD8+ T cells from PBMCs. The label giving this sample's cell subset or site can be read as: CD45RO+ cells pooled with CCR7-negative TemRA cells. All receptors derive from a man aged 18 to 29 in good health. Some clones in this sample may be carry-over from other donors' samples.

The V and J genes are TRBV13 and TRBJ2-5; tentatively, D is TRBD1 or TRBD2 (5 bases each). This CDR3 comprises 14 residues. Trimming took 7 bases from V and 0 from J, leaving 12 bases between them. In germline, CDR1 is PRHDT, CDR2 FYEKMQ (reference sequence). CDR3: CASNEGQNQETQYF. The CDR3 DNA sequence: TGTGCCAGCAATGAGGGGCAGAACCAAGAGACCCAGTACTTC.

This clone appeared once. The rearrangement links TRBV15 to TRBJ2-7; maybe TRBD2 (6 bases). The germline V gene has CDR1 LNHNV and CDR2 YYDKDF (reference sequence). V gave up 0 bases and J gave up 7 bases, with 13 bases separating them. CDR3 length: 14 amino acids. The CDR3 protein is CATSREWRAWEQYF. The CDR3 coding sequence is TGTGCCACCAGCAGAGAGTGGAGGGCTTGGGAGCAGTACTTC. The whole variable domain, remainder taken from reference TRBV15 and TRBJ2-7, is DAMVIQNPRYQVTQFGKPVTLSCSQTLNHNVMYWYQQKSSQAPKLLFHYYDKDFNNEADTPDNFQSRRPNTSFCFLDIRSPGLGDTAMYLCATSREWRAWEQYFGPGTRLTVT.

The V and J genes are TRBV10-3 and TRBJ2-1; D not certain. Germline loops: CDR1 ENHRY, CDR2 SYGVKD. V lost 3 bases, J lost 7 bases, and 13 bases lay in between. The CDR3 covers 14 residues. CDR3 residues: CAISDFKIGNEQFF. In DNA, the CDR3 is TGTGCCATCAGTGATTTCAAAATAGGGAATGAGCAGTTCTTC.

This clone was observed many times. Here the CDR3 reads CASSLMDRGVGYGYTF. The CDR3 coding sequence is TGTGCCAGCAGTTTAATGGACAGGGGAGTCGGCTATGGCTACACCTTC. The V and J genes are TRBV28 and TRBJ1-2; 9 bases are a match to TRBD1. This CDR3 comprises 16 residues. Germline trimming cut 2 bases from V and 4 bases from J; bases unmatched to any gene: 8. Looked up from germline, CDR1 is MDHEN and CDR2 is SYDVKM.

This clone was detected only a few times. The genes are TRBV6-4 and TRBJ2-3, with D possibly matching TRBD2 (5 bases). This CDR3 has 14 residues. CDR1 is MRHNA and CDR2 is SNTAGT in the germline V gene. V was shortened by 0 bases and J by 3 bases, with 7 bases between the two germline ends. The CDR3 DNA reads TGTGCCAGCAGTGACTCGAGGGAAACAGATACGCAGTATTTT. Translating it yields CASSDSRETDTQYF.

The rearrangement uses TRBV4-1 and TRBJ1-5; D call uncertain. Germline values: CDR1 MGHRA, CDR2 YSYEKL. Trimming removed 0 bases from V and 0 bases from J, with 12 bases in between. The CDR3 totals 17 residues. CDR3 sequence (DNA): TGCGCCAGCAGCCAAGATTTGGGCAGCTATAGCAATCAGCCCCAGCATTTT. Protein: CASSQDLGSYSNQPQHF.